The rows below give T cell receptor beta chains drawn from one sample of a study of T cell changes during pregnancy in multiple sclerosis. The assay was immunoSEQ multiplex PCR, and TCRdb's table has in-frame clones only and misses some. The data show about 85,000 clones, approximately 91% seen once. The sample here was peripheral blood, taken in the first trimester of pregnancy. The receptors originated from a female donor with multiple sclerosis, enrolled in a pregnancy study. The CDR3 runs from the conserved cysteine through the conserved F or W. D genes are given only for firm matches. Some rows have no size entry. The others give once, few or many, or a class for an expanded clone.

cdr3_nt: TGTGCCTGGAGTGTAGGAAGCGGAGCTAGCACAGATACGCAGTATTTT; cdr3_aa: CAWSVGSGASTDTQYF; d_call: -; j_call: TRBJ2-3; v_call: TRBV30; clone_size: -
cdr3_nt: TGCGCCAGCAGCTTGGAAGGGACAGGGAGGAGCACCGGGGAGCTGTTTTTT; cdr3_aa: CASSLEGTGRSTGELFF; d_call: TRBD1; j_call: TRBJ2-2; v_call: TRBV5-1; clone_size: -
cdr3_nt: TGCGCCAGCAGCCAAGATCGTGGCAGGGCGTCAAGGCAGTACTTC; cdr3_aa: CASSQDRGRASRQYF; d_call: -; j_call: TRBJ2-7; v_call: TRBV4-1; clone_size: -
cdr3_nt: TGTGCCAGCAGTCCCGGACTCCTGCAGTTCTTC; cdr3_aa: CASSPGLLQFF; d_call: -; j_call: TRBJ2-1; v_call: TRBV6-1; clone_size: -
cdr3_nt: TGTGCCAGCAGCTACGACAGGGCGACTGGGGCCAACGTCCTGACTTTC; cdr3_aa: CASSYDRATGANVLTF; d_call: TRBD1; j_call: TRBJ2-6; v_call: TRBV7-2; clone_size: -
cdr3_nt: TGTGCCAGCAGCCGCCGGGACAGGGGCGATTACGAGCAGTACTTC; cdr3_aa: CASSRRDRGDYEQYF; d_call: TRBD1; j_call: TRBJ2-7; v_call: TRBV6-5; clone_size: -
cdr3_nt: TGTGCCAGCAGCTTAGAGTTACGGGGGGCAGGGGTTAGCTACACCTTC; cdr3_aa: CASSLELRGAGVSYTF; d_call: -; j_call: TRBJ1-2; v_call: TRBV11-2; clone_size: -
cdr3_nt: TGCGCCAGCAGCCAAGATACAGGCCTTAATTCACCCCTCCACTTT; cdr3_aa: CASSQDTGLNSPLHF; d_call: -; j_call: TRBJ1-6; v_call: TRBV4-3; clone_size: -
cdr3_nt: TGTGCCAGCAGCGCAACCGCCGGGAGGACGCAAGAGCAGTACTTC; cdr3_aa: CASSATAGRTQEQYF; d_call: TRBD2; j_call: TRBJ2-7; v_call: TRBV9; clone_size: -
cdr3_nt: TGCAGTGCTGCTAAAGAGACCCAGTACTTC; cdr3_aa: CSAAKETQYF; d_call: -; j_call: TRBJ2-5; v_call: TRBV20-1; clone_size: -
cdr3_nt: TGTGCCAGCAGCTTAGGCGGGGGGATACGGGGCTACACCTTC; cdr3_aa: CASSLGGGIRGYTF; d_call: -; j_call: TRBJ1-2; v_call: TRBV7-2; clone_size: -
cdr3_nt: TGTGCCAGCAGCTTACAGGGGGCAAGTGAAGCTTTCTTT; cdr3_aa: CASSLQGASEAFF; d_call: TRBD1; j_call: TRBJ1-1; v_call: TRBV7-2; clone_size: once
cdr3_nt: TGTGCCAGCAGCTCCGGACTAGCGGGGGGCTCTGGGGCCAACGTCCTGACTTTC; cdr3_aa: CASSSGLAGGSGANVLTF; d_call: TRBD2; j_call: TRBJ2-6; v_call: TRBV7-9; clone_size: once
cdr3_nt: TGTGCCAGCAGCGTAGGCCTCAGTACCGGGGGAGGAATTGCTGAAGCTTTCTTT; cdr3_aa: CASSVGLSTGGGIAEAFF; d_call: -; j_call: TRBJ1-1; v_call: TRBV9; clone_size: once
cdr3_nt: TGTGCCAGTCGGAAGACGGGGTTGGCATTCGGTTCACCCCTCCACTTT; cdr3_aa: CASRKTGLAFGSPLHF; d_call: -; j_call: TRBJ1-6; v_call: TRBV19; clone_size: -
cdr3_nt: TGTGCCAGCAGCTTCGGGGTTAGCTCCTACGAGCAGTACTTC; cdr3_aa: CASSFGVSSYEQYF; d_call: -; j_call: TRBJ2-7; v_call: TRBV11-2; clone_size: once
cdr3_nt: TGTGCCAGCAGCCCAACGCCCGGACTAGCTTCTCAAGAGACCCAGTACTTC; cdr3_aa: CASSPTPGLASQETQYF; d_call: TRBD2; j_call: TRBJ2-5; v_call: TRBV7-8; clone_size: -
cdr3_nt: TGCGCCAGCAGTAAAGGGGCACAGGGGACTGGGGAGACCCAGTACTTC; cdr3_aa: CASSKGAQGTGETQYF; d_call: -; j_call: TRBJ2-5; v_call: TRBV5-1; clone_size: -
cdr3_nt: TGTGCCAGCAGCTTGGGACAGGGTGAATACGAGCAGTACTTC; cdr3_aa: CASSLGQGEYEQYF; d_call: TRBD1; j_call: TRBJ2-7; v_call: TRBV7-2; clone_size: -
cdr3_nt: TGCGCCAGCAGCTCAGGGGGCGCGAACACCGGGGAGCTGTTTTTT; cdr3_aa: CASSSGGANTGELFF; d_call: TRBD1; j_call: TRBJ2-2; v_call: TRBV5-1; clone_size: -
cdr3_nt: TGTGCCAGCAGCTTAGGCGGACAGGGACCCTACGAGCAGTACTTC; cdr3_aa: CASSLGGQGPYEQYF; d_call: TRBD1; j_call: TRBJ2-7; v_call: TRBV5-6; clone_size: -
cdr3_nt: TGCAGCGTTGTTCAGGGTGAAAAACTGTTTTTT; cdr3_aa: CSVVQGEKLFF; d_call: -; j_call: TRBJ1-4; v_call: TRBV29-1; clone_size: -
cdr3_nt: TGTGCCAGCAGTTACGCGGGCTACGAGCAGTACTTC; cdr3_aa: CASSYAGYEQYF; d_call: -; j_call: TRBJ2-7; v_call: TRBV6-6; clone_size: -
cdr3_nt: TGTGCCAGCAGTTACGAGGGGGCTCCCGTCTATGGCTACACCTTC; cdr3_aa: CASSYEGAPVYGYTF; d_call: TRBD1; j_call: TRBJ1-2; v_call: TRBV6-5; clone_size: few
cdr3_nt: TGTGCCAGCAGAGGACTAGCGGGAATGAATGAGCAGTTCTTC; cdr3_aa: CASRGLAGMNEQFF; d_call: TRBD2; j_call: TRBJ2-1; v_call: TRBV27; clone_size: -
cdr3_nt: TGCGCCAGCAGGGGGACCCCGGGGGACTATGGCTACACCTTC; cdr3_aa: CASRGTPGDYGYTF; d_call: -; j_call: TRBJ1-2; v_call: TRBV5-1; clone_size: -
cdr3_nt: TGCGCCAGCAGCCAAGATTCGGGGGGCCTGTATGAGCAGTTCTTC; cdr3_aa: CASSQDSGGLYEQFF; d_call: -; j_call: TRBJ2-1; v_call: TRBV4-1; clone_size: -
cdr3_nt: TGTGCCAGCAGTGACGTGAGGACTAGCGGTTCCTACGAGCAGTACTTC; cdr3_aa: CASSDVRTSGSYEQYF; d_call: TRBD2; j_call: TRBJ2-7; v_call: TRBV2; clone_size: -
cdr3_nt: TGTGCCAGCAGTTTAGACGGACAGACCTACGAGCAGTACTTC; cdr3_aa: CASSLDGQTYEQYF; d_call: -; j_call: TRBJ2-7; v_call: TRBV27; clone_size: -
cdr3_nt: TGTGCCAGCAGTGTACACAGGGGGCTGAACACTGAAGCTTTCTTT; cdr3_aa: CASSVHRGLNTEAFF; d_call: TRBD1; j_call: TRBJ1-1; v_call: TRBV27; clone_size: -
cdr3_nt: TGTGCCAGCAGGAATGGACAGAAGAACACTGAAGCTTTCTTT; cdr3_aa: CASRNGQKNTEAFF; d_call: -; j_call: TRBJ1-1; v_call: TRBV28; clone_size: -
cdr3_nt: TGTGCCAGCAGTTTGGCCCGACAGGGTCCCAATCAGCCCCAGCATTTT; cdr3_aa: CASSLARQGPNQPQHF; d_call: TRBD1; j_call: TRBJ1-5; v_call: TRBV27; clone_size: -
cdr3_nt: TGTGCCAGCAGCCCCACAGGGGGCTCTGGAAACACCATATATTTT; cdr3_aa: CASSPTGGSGNTIYF; d_call: TRBD1; j_call: TRBJ1-3; v_call: TRBV5-6; clone_size: -